Given below is one T cell receptor (beta chain) in context. Time point: patch test 1, 2 weeks after DPC sensitization. Specified treatment: therapeutic diphenylcyclopropenone sensitization with weekly scalp DPC. These data originate in a study of human T cells and chemical hapten exposure. Overall study: The study enrolled mostly female patients with alopecia areata, totalis or universalis.

TCRdb called the RACE reads again in MiXCR, with one record for every CDR3 protein. The table records about 14,000 distinct CDR3 sequences, roughly 15% of them present only once. Sample: whole blood, taken in connection with sensitization to the hapten diphenylcyclopropenone (DPC). The receptor comes from a woman between 25 and 40 years old with alopecia areata. Some clones in this sample may be carry-over from other donors' samples.

The CDR3 nucleotides read TGCGCCAGCAGCAAAGGGGGCTTCAATCAGCCCCAGCATTTT. Its protein is CASSKGGFNQPQHF. The chain couples TRBV5-1 to TRBJ1-5, with 7 nucleotides matching TRBD1. Germline V gives CDR1 SGHRS, CDR2 YFSETQ. The CDR3 spans 14 residues. V trimming: 4 bases; J trimming: 3 bases; junction bases outside the gene matches: 4.